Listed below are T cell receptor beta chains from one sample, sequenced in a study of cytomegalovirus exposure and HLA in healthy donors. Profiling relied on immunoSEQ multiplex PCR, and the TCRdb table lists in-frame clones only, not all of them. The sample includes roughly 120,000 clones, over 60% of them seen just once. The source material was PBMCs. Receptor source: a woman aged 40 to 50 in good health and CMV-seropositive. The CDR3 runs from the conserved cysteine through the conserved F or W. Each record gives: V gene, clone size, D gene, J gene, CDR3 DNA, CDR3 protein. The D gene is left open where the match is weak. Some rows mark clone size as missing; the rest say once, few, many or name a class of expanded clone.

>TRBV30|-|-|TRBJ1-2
TGTGCCTGGAGGGGTGCGGGGGCAAATGGCTACACCTTC
CAWRGAGANGYTF
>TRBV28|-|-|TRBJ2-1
TGTGCCAGCAGTTTACTAAGTATACTGGATGAGCAGTTCTTC
CASSLLSILDEQFF
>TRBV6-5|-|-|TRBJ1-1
TGTGCCAGCAGTTACAAGATTGAGGTGAACACTGAAGCTTTCTTT
CASSYKIEVNTEAFF
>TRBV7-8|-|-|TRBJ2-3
TGTGCCAGCAAGCTCGCAGATACGCAGTATTTT
CASKLADTQYF
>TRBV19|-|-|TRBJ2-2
TGTGCCAGTAGTAGCGGATCTCGGGGGAGCGGTACCGGGGAGCTGTTTTTT
CASSSGSRGSGTGELFF
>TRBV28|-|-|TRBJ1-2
TGTGCCAGCAACTTTAGGGAGGGGCTTCCGGCTGGCTACACCTTC
CASNFREGLPAGYTF
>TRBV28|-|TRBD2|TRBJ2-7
TGTGCCAGCAGCTTAGCGGGGTCCTCCTACGAGCAGTACTTC
CASSLAGSSYEQYF
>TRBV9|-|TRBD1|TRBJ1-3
TGTGCCAGCAGCCATATGGGACAGGGTAACTCTGGAAACACCATATATTTT
CASSHMGQGNSGNTIYF
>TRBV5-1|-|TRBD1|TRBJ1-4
TGCGCCAGCAGCTTGGGACCGGACAGGGGTTATGAAAAACTGTTTTTT
CASSLGPDRGYEKLFF
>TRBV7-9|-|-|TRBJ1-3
TGTGCCAGCAGCTTTGCAGGTCTTGGCGGAAACACCATATATTTT
CASSFAGLGGNTIYF
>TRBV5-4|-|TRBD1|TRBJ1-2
TGTGCCAGCAGCTTGGCCGGGGGACAGGGGCCTGGCTACACCTTC
CASSLAGGQGPGYTF
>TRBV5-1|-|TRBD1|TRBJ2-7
TGCGCCAGCAGCTTGGGGACAGGGATCCACGAGCAGTACTTC
CASSLGTGIHEQYF
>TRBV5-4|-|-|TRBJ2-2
TGTGCCAGCAGCTCCCCCGGGAGAGGCACCGGGGAGCTGTTTTTT
CASSSPGRGTGELFF
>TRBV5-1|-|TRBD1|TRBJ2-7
TGCGCCAGCAGTATAGACAGGGGAGGCTCCTACGAGCAGTACTTC
CASSIDRGGSYEQYF
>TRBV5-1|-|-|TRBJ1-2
TGCGCCAGCAGCTTGTTACCTGGGAGAAACTATGGCTACACCTTC
CASSLLPGRNYGYTF
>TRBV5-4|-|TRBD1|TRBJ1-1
TGTGCCAGCAGCTCCACTGACAGGGGGGACACTGAAGCTTTCTTT
CASSSTDRGDTEAFF
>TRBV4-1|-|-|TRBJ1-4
TGCGCCAGCAGCCAAGCAACGGCCCTCGAGGAGGAAAAACTGTTTTTT
CASSQATALEEEKLFF
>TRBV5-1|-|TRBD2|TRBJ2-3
TGCGCCAGCAGCTCGGGACTAGCGGGAGCAGATACGCAGTATTTT
CASSSGLAGADTQYF
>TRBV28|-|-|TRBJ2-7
TGTGCCAGCAACGGGGACACATCTTTTCGCGACGAGCAGTACTTC
CASNGDTSFRDEQYF
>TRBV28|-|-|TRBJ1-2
TGTGCCAGCAGCCCTATGGGGGGGGCGCTGGGCTACACCTTC
CASSPMGGALGYTF
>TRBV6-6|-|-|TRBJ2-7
TGTGCCAGCAGTTACCGAGGGGGTTTCTCCTACGAGCAGTACTTC
CASSYRGGFSYEQYF
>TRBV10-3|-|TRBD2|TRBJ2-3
TGTGCCATCAGTGAGACTAGCGGAGTAGATACGCAGTATTTT
CAISETSGVDTQYF
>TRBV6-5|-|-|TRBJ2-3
TGTGCCAGCAGTCCCGGAGGGCGGGGCACAGATACGCAGTATTTT
CASSPGGRGTDTQYF
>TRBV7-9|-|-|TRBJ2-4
TGTGCCAGCAGCCCAGGGGTATTAGAGAACATTCAGTACTTC
CASSPGVLENIQYF
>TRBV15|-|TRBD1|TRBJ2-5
TGTGCCACCAGCCGGAGACAGGGCCAAGAGACCCAGTACTTC
CATSRRQGQETQYF
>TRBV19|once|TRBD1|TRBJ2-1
TGTGCCAGTAGTATAGGTGTGGGACAGGGGTACTACAATGAGCAGTTCTTC
CASSIGVGQGYYNEQFF
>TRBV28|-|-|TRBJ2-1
TGTGCCAGCAGCGAGTACAATGAGCAGTTCTTC
CASSEYNEQFF
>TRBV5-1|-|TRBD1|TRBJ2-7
TGCGCCAGCAGCTTCGGGACAGGGGGCCGAGAGCAGTACTTC
CASSFGTGGREQYF
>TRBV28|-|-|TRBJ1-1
TGTGCCAGCAGTTTACACGGGGGGATGAACACTGAAGCTTTCTTT
CASSLHGGMNTEAFF
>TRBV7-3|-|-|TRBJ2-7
TGTGCCAGCAGCTCGGCAGGGGTAGGAAAGCAGTACTTC
CASSSAGVGKQYF
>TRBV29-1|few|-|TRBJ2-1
TGCAGCGTTGGCCGGAGGGCCACACACAATGAGCAGTTCTTC
CSVGRRATHNEQFF
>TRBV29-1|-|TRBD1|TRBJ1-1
TGCAGCGTTCATGGACAGGGGAGGGTTGTTTTCTTT
CSVHGQGRVVFF
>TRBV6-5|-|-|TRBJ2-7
TGTGCCAGCAGTCCTACCCCAATAGTAACCTACGAGCAGTACTTC
CASSPTPIVTYEQYF
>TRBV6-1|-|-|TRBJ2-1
TGTGCCAGCAAAGGCGGCAGGGGCTCCTACAATGAGCAGTTCTTC
CASKGGRGSYNEQFF
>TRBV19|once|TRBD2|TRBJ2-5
TGTGCCAGTAGGGCTGGACTAGCGGGAGGCAAACAAGAGACCCAGTACTTC
CASRAGLAGGKQETQYF
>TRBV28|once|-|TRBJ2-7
TGTGCCAGCAGCTCCCCCAAGGGAGCGGGGACAACCTACGAGCAGTACTTC
CASSSPKGAGTTYEQYF
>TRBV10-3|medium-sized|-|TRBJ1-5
TGTGCCATCAGTGAGGCACAGGGATATCAGCCCCAGCATTTT
CAISEAQGYQPQHF
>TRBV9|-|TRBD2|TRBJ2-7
TGTGCCAGCAGCGGGACTAGCGGTTTCTACGAGCAGTACTTC
CASSGTSGFYEQYF
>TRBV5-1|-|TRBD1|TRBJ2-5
TGCGCCAGCAGCTTTCGGGACAGGTCTGGAGAGCAGTACTTC
CASSFRDRSGEQYF
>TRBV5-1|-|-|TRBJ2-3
TGCGCCAGCAGCCCGGAGTCCATCCCCACAGATACGCAGTATTTT
CASSPESIPTDTQYF